This T cell receptor beta chain was sequenced for a study of CD8 T cells in ankylosing spondylitis. In this sample, this clonotype turned up many times. What it binds is not known. Molecular-barcoded quantitative 5'-RACE produced these TCR beta libraries. TCRdb itself ran the 5' RACE reads through MiXCR, one entry per CDR3 protein. The sample contains about 140,000 distinct CDR3 sequences, more than 7% of which appear only once. The study's findings and limits: Disease-linked clones were found to be CD8+ and relatively rare in peripheral blood.

Trimming took 6 bases from V and 5 from J, leaving 19 bases between them. This CDR3 has 14 residues. From germline, CDR1 is DFQATT and CDR2 SNEGSKA (reference sequence). V and J are TRBV20-1 and TRBJ2-5; possible D gene TRBD2, 6 bases. The receptor's source is a male donor with ankylosing spondylitis. The specimen sequenced was synovial fluid, either unsorted or a sorted T cell fraction (not recorded which). DNA of the CDR3: TGCAGTGCCCCTCGACTAGATCTTTGGGAGACCCAGTACTTC. Residues: CSAPRLDLWETQYF.